The entry that follows covers one T cell receptor beta chain sequence. Germline V CDR1 and CDR2: MNHNY, SVGAGI (reference sequence). This CDR3 has 15 residues. V was trimmed by 3 bases and J by 0 bases, leaving 12 bases between them. This specimen belongs to a study of control samples from healthy donors and cancer patients. TCRdb's copy holds only in-frame clones and misses some; the assay was immunoSEQ multiplex PCR. Among about 160,000 clones, around 94% were seen once, and the ten largest hold 14%. The chain has TRBV6-6 and TRBJ2-7; tentatively, D is TRBD1 (6 bases). This sequence was found in a man aged 60 to 69 with colorectal cancer. Sequencing was performed on PBMCs. The CDR3 protein is CASSYKGDGSYEQYF. In DNA form, the CDR3 reads TGTGCCAGCAGTTATAAGGGGGACGGCTCCTACGAGCAGTACTTC.